This T cell receptor beta chain was sequenced during a study of cytomegalovirus exposure and HLA in healthy donors (dated by TCRdb to about 2017). About the investigation overall: An earlier analysis of 550 to 700 of the donors reported roughly 300 Gb of sequence data and 117 million unique TCR beta sequences from about 180 million T cells. An early release covering some 640 HLA-typed donors comprised about 300 gigabases of sequencing data and 85 million to 100 million unique TCR sequences. Among the roughly 390 genotyped donors, around 81% belonged to the genetic ancestry cluster associated with self-reported Caucasian donors. The study aimed to test whether signatures of past pathogen exposure could be identified by cataloging public T cell receptors. The study used immunosequencing to profile the T cell repertoires of approximately 650 subjects and linked those repertoires to cytomegalovirus serostatus. A separate validation cohort of over a hundred different subjects was used in addition to the approximately 700-subject first cohort. The study combined high-throughput TCR immunosequencing, statistical association of individual TCRs with disease status, and machine learning to predict cytomegalovirus infection status. A later analysis re-analyzed previously published TCR beta repertoires from roughly 630 donors and added high-resolution HLA genotyping to study TCR occurrence patterns. Rather than using new phenotypic data, the later analysis identified candidate immune exposures from TCR beta sequences and from how often those sequences occurred across donors. In an earlier analysis of over 550 of the donors, high-throughput TCR beta sequencing was used to judge whether each TCR beta V gene segment behaved as functional or pseudogenic. Alongside the repertoire data, information on donor age, sex, ethnicity and CMV serostatus was compiled. In a later genetic analysis, genome-wide SNP genotypes for about 55% of the roughly 700 donors were used, and that subset was treated as a discovery cohort. Every repertoire in the discovery cohort had been generated on one and the same sequencing platform. Both class I and class II loci were covered by HLA typing, at four-digit resolution. Typing coverage varied by locus: 629-630 donors for A, B, C, DRB1 and DQB1; roughly 520 for DQA1; over 600 for DPA1; roughly 450 for DPB1. Four to six DR-DQ haplotypes were handled as single units for association and clustering because linkage in the cohort was strong. Across roughly 420 genotyped donors of the cohort, an average of roughly 230,000 unique TCR beta nucleotide sequences per donor were sequenced, and roughly 20% of those sequences were non-productive.

The CDR3 measures 13 amino acids from cysteine to phenylalanine. CDR3 DNA is the only sequence kept; it has 39 bases, read in frame from the first base. As encoded in the germline V gene, CDR1 is SGHRS while CDR2 is YFSETQ. Deletion took 5 bases off V and 1 base off J, with a span of 10 bases between the germline ends. Receptors were amplified or captured by the immunoSEQ multiplex PCR assay. For the multiplex PCR, a mixture combining 60 forward primers for TCR Vbeta segments and 13 reverse primers for TCR Jbeta segments was used. Amplification of the CDR3 region of rearranged TCR beta genes was performed with a multiplex PCR assay on genomic DNA. Amplified TCR beta libraries were sequenced as 87-base-pair reads on the Illumina HiSeq System. The paper's processing steps were these. In a later analysis, 80 million or so unique TCR beta chains were counted across the roughly 670 repertoires, and roughly 11 million of these chains were shared by at least two donors. To remove PCR and sequencing errors, raw reads were error-corrected and collapsed into unique sequences using a nearest-neighbor algorithm that merged closely related sequences. V, D and J gene segments were assigned by aligning CDR3 sequences to IMGT reference sequences. Each retained sequence needed at least a six-nucleotide match to both a V gene segment and a J gene segment. A rearrangement counted as productive if the CDR3 had no stop codons and remained in frame with V and J, and every other rearrangement counted as non-productive. Following IMGT convention, CDR3 was defined as the stretch from the second conserved V-encoded cysteine up to the conserved J-encoded phenylalanine. In an earlier analysis of roughly 610 of the donors, sequences lacking an unambiguous match to a single V gene segment were excluded. In an earlier analysis of some 590 of the donors, a V segment was called functional when productive rearrangements were above 56.7%, and segregating when the standard deviation between donors exceeded 5%. A statistical classification framework was built for diagnosing cytomegalovirus status from the catalog of TCR beta chain sequences. A later analysis assigned V and J genes by comparing TCR nucleotide sequences with IMGT/GENE-DB human TR gene sequences. The TCRdist pipeline was used in a later analysis to assign CDR3 sequences and most-parsimonious VDJ recombination scenarios. In a later analysis, each TCR beta chain was defined by its CDR3 amino acid sequence together with its V-gene family, and reads lacking a unique V-gene family were excluded. As a way to deal with suspected cross-contamination and a sequencing artifact, a later analysis dropped more than 500 nucleotide sequences that were highly shared and had low generation probability. In a later analysis, a clonal expansion index was calculated for each public chain from normalized within-repertoire ranks of inferred template counts. In a later analysis, generation probabilities were computed using a VDJ recombination model fitted to out-of-frame rearrangements, and the results were checked against IGoR. In a later analysis, TCR-TCR, TCR-HLA and TCR-CMV co-occurrence was scored with hypergeometric tests, and a repertoire-size bias correction was applied to TCR pairs. A later analysis estimated false discovery rates by permuting HLA or CMV assignments 20 times. In a later analysis, co-occurring TCRs were grouped with DBSCAN, and TCRdist sequence similarity was added when clustering was performed within HLA-allele-positive subsets. For co-occurrence clustering, repertoires with fewer than 30,000 or more than 120,000 public chains were excluded, along with 5 or 6 repertoires with anomalous nucleotide sharing. Sourced from immuneACCESS, this table was stored by TCRdb with only in-frame sequences that have V and J called. A share of the clones is absent; for the studies checked, an unresolved V gene accounts for under half, and the remainder has no known explanation. Clonal size and the V and J genes are those of that table, whereas D and trimming came from the DNA. Counted in this sample were approximately 120,000 clones; about 81% of them appeared once. The ten top clones hold approximately 1% of the sample.

With regard to this clone: Its specific antigen is unknown. Nothing much larger sits one base from this clone, and base qualities are not available. Distinct nucleotide sequences in the sample also encode this CDR3.

The cohort was made up of several hundred healthy bone marrow donors. At the time of sampling, every cohort member was nominally healthy, though immune exposures that went unrecorded were likely present. The donor was CMV seronegative and was included in the group of hundreds of seronegative cohort members. Every donor gave a peripheral blood sample, and the peripheral blood mononuclear cells from that sample were used for TCR beta sequencing. The Qiagen DNeasy Blood Extraction Kit was used to extract genomic DNA from the blood cell samples. Results the study describes overall, beyond this receptor: In vitro tests confirmed that a few of the cytomegalovirus-associated TCR beta chains recognize cytomegalovirus antigens. CMV serostatus was the only immune exposure information available for the cohort. When HLA alleles, especially DR and DQ, strongly co-occurred, attributing TCR associations to individual alleles was difficult. Presence/absence analyses assumed roughly uniform sequencing depth across donors, an assumption that may not hold. Correlated functional status among segregating V segments might be attributable to linkage disequilibrium, but an unknown experimental factor could not be ruled out. Only TCR beta chains were sequenced in this cohort, and the absence of alpha or paired-chain data limited detectable features. A later analysis found that HLA-associated TCR beta chains were more clonally expanded and had lower generation probabilities than equally common non-associated chains. According to a later analysis, most CMV-associated TCR beta chains appeared to be HLA-restricted, and the HLA associations seemed to be driven largely by CMV exposure. Specific HLA alleles were associated with 15,000 to 20,000 TCR beta sequences at a false discovery rate of 0.05 in a later analysis. In a later genetic analysis, a missense DCLRE1C variant was associated with V-gene and J-gene trimming of TCR beta chains, and the association was replicated in an independent cohort. A later genetic analysis reported fewer N-insertions in productive TCRs among donors in an Asian-associated ancestry cluster than the roughly 690-donor mean. Some IMGT-functional V segments, including TRBV6-2 and TRBV6-3, could not be distinguished by the 87-base-pair reads and were therefore excluded. The study gave a list of roughly 150 TCR beta chains associated with cytomegalovirus. In a later analysis, the rate of TCR association differed among HLA loci, with DRB1 alleles having the most associated TCRs and HLA-C alleles having the fewest. The classifier was reported to diagnose cytomegalovirus status with high specificity and sensitivity in both the original cohort and the validation cohort. Because counts were too low, some 16 rarely observed V segments, including chromosome 9 orphons, were excluded from the earlier analysis of a few hundred of the donors. According to the authors, the approach could potentially be generalized to other disease states and immunological phenotypes. A group of highly shared sequence variants was considered likely to be a technical artifact of the sequencing pipeline. A further reported finding was that TCR beta sequences accurately predicted the HLA-A and HLA-B alleles for most subjects in the first cohort. Several of the top co-occurrence clusters appeared to be linked to parvovirus B19, influenza, CMV and Epstein-Barr virus, according to a later analysis. Broadly in line with IMGT annotations, most TCR beta V segments showed up in productive rearrangements about 87% or about 30% of the time in an earlier analysis of approximately 600 of the donors. Across donors, most TCR sequences were observed very rarely, whereas some public TCRs were present in many individuals. Because HLA typing was unavailable for some donors at each locus, only the typed subset was used in association tests.

The chain uses TRBV5-1 and TRBJ2-7; the D gene is perhaps TRBD1, from 5 matching bases. The TCR was taken from a woman in her twenties or thirties in good health and CMV-seronegative. Sequenced sample: PBMCs. The nucleotide sequence is given as TGCGCCAGCAGTCTGACAGTTTCCTACGAGCAGTACTTC. Translation gives CASSLTVSYEQYF.